The 5 T cell receptor beta chains reported below all come from one sample, sequenced in a study of CD8+CD57+ T cells in acquired aplastic anemia. All patients picked for sequencing had shown, by flow cytometry, an expansion of CD8+CD57+ cells. Genomic DNA, the template, was used for profiling of the TCR beta VDJ and CDR3. TCRdb called the reads again in MiXCR, with one record for every CDR3 protein. Here the sample spans hundreds of thousands of distinct CDR3 sequences, 56% being singletons. Material: sorted CD4+, CD8+, or CD8+CD57+ T cells (not recorded which) from PBMCs. The source is a human donor with aplastic anemia.

The sample holds many counts of this clonotype. The chain has TRBV7-6 and TRBJ2-7, with 7 nucleotides matching TRBD1. Per germline, CDR1 SGHVS and CDR2 FNYEAQ. V was clipped by 4 bases and J by 3 bases; unmatched bases: 3. The length of the CDR3 is 13 residues. The CDR3 region is CASSSQGLYEQYF. The CDR3 bases are TGTGCCAGCAGCTCACAGGGGCTCTACGAGCAGTACTTC.

The chain combines TRBV6-1 with TRBJ1-2; possible D gene TRBD1, 5 bases. V lost 3 bases to trimming and J lost 3 bases, with 8 bases between them. The CDR3 contains 13 residues. Germline loops: CDR1 MNHNS, CDR2 SASEGT. The CDR3 protein is CASSDTGYYGYTF. The CDR3 DNA reads TGTGCCAGCAGTGATACAGGCTACTATGGCTACACCTTC.

This clonotype was counted a few times. This CDR3 is CASSLAGDSYNSPLHF. In DNA, the CDR3 is TGCGCCAGCAGCTTGGCCGGTGACTCCTATAATTCACCCCTCCACTTT. V and J are TRBV5-1 and TRBJ1-6; D is uncertain. The CDR3 totals 16 residues. Germline CDR1 reads SGHRS; CDR2 reads YFSETQ. The V end lost 0 bases, the J end lost 0 bases, and 7 bases lay between the germline ends. Complete variable domain (other parts from reference TRBV5-1 and TRBJ1-6): KAGVTQTPRYLIKTRGQQVTLSCSPISGHRSVSWYQQTPGQGLQFLFEYFSETQRNKGNFPGRFSGRQFSNSRSEMNVSTLELGDSALYLCASSLAGDSYNSPLHFGNGTRLTVT.

This chain joins TRBV6-2 or TRBV6-3 and TRBJ1-1; D ambiguous. The V gene lost 7 bases and the J gene lost 5 bases, with 8 bases spanning the gap. The CDR3 is 11 residues long. Germline assignment: CDR1 MNHEY and CDR2 SVGEGT. The CDR3 nucleotides are TGTGCCAGCAACCATGGGACTGAAGCTTTCTTT. This codes for CASNHGTEAFF.

V gene TRBV7-3 combines with J gene TRBJ2-1; possible D gene TRBD2, 6 bases. This CDR3 comprises 15 residues. The V and J ends lost 8 bases and 4 bases respectively, with 18 bases between them. Per germline, CDR1 SGHTA and CDR2 FQGTGA. The CDR3: CASGLSPAGYNEQFF. Here the CDR3 DNA reads TGTGCCAGCGGCCTAAGCCCGGCGGGATACAATGAGCAGTTCTTC.